The clone carrying this T cell receptor (beta chain) was observed a handful of times. The antigen is undetermined. Use of 60 Vbeta and 13 Jbeta primers characterized the PCR. Source study methods: An analysis that came later counted roughly 87 million unique TCR beta chains, approximately 10 million shared. Using immunoSEQ multiplex PCR, the repertoire was profiled, and TCRdb retains in-frame clones only, with some absent. The V and J calls and clone size were taken over from that table, and D and trimming were inferred from the DNA. The table has approximately 53,000 clones, 70% to 80% seen once; the top ten hold under 3.5%. This sample was included in a study of cytomegalovirus exposure and HLA in healthy donors. Study results and limitations: Several of the most significant clusters appeared linked to common viral pathogens, based on a later analysis. Segments of the TCR beta V type were, in most cases, productive about 90% or about 30% of the time in an earlier analysis.

Germline V gene sequence: CDR1 LGHNA, CDR2 YSLEER. Trimming shortened V by 4 bases and J by 4 bases, and 16 bases separated the two germline ends. The CDR3 is 15 residues long. The sequenced sample consisted of PBMCs. The sequence was obtained from a woman aged 40-49 years in good health and CMV-seropositive. The chain is built from TRBV4-3 and TRBJ1-2; a weak D match, TRBD1 (6 bases). The CDR3 bases are TGCGCCAGCAGCCGAGTTGCAGGGGACGGCTATGGCTACACCTTC. It codes for CASSRVAGDGYGYTF.